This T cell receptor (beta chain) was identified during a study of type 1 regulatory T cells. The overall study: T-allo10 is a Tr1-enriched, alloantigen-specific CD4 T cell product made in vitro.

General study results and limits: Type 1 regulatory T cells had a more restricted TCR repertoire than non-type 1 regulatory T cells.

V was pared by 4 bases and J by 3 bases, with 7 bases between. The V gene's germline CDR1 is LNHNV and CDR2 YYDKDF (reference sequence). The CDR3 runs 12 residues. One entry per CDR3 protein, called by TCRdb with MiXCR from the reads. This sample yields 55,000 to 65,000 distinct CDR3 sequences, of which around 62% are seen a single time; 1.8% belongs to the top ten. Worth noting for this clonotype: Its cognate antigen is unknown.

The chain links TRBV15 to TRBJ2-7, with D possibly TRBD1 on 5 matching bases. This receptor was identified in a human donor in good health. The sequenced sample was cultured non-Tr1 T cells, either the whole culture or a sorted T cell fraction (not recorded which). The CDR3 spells CATSITGYEQYF. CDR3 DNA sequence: TGTGCCACCAGCATAACAGGCTACGAGCAGTACTTC. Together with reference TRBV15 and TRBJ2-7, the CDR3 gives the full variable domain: DAMVIQNPRYQVTQFGKPVTLSCSQTLNHNVMYWYQQKSSQAPKLLFHYYDKDFNNEADTPDNFQSRRPNTSFCFLDIRSPGLGDTAMYLCATSITGYEQYFGPGTRLTVT.